These 18 T cell receptor beta chains were sequenced from one sample in a study of OX40 agonist ivuxolimab in advanced cancers. Profiling relied on immunoSEQ multiplex PCR, and the TCRdb table lists in-frame clones only, not all of them. The profile shows about 82,000 clones, over 85% of them singletons. The sequences come from CD4+ or CD8+ T cells sorted from blood, collected in a trial of the OX40 agonist ivuxolimab. Receptors were obtained from an adult with an advanced solid tumor such as melanoma, head and neck, liver or kidney cancer.

This clone was recorded a few times. In nucleotides, the CDR3 is TGTGCCAGCAGTTACTCGGACAGGTTCTCCTACGAGCAGTACTTC. Translated: CASSYSDRFSYEQYF. The genes are TRBV6-5 and TRBJ2-7; TRBD1 matches at 7 bases. Germline V gene lookup returns CDR1 MNHEY and CDR2 SVGAGI. CDR3 size: 15 residues. J gave up 0 bases and V 0 bases, and 2 bases lay outside the gene matches.

V and J are TRBV5-1 and TRBJ2-1, with 10 bases aligning to TRBD1. With 7 bases clipped from V and 5 bases from J, the junction kept 6 bases outside the gene matches. CDR1 SGHRS and CDR2 YFSETQ come from the germline V gene. The CDR3 runs 14 residues. The CDR3: CASARDRGHNEQFF. The CDR3 DNA sequence: TGCGCCAGCGCCCGGGACAGGGGCCACAATGAGCAGTTCTTC.

The gene calls are TRBV19 and TRBJ2-3; D unclear. The V end was cut by 9 bases, the J end by 1 base, with 8 bases between. Germline V lookup: CDR1 LNHDA, CDR2 SQIVND (reference sequence). This CDR3 spans 12 amino acids. The CDR3 DNA sequence: TGTGCCAGCCGACTCGGCACAGATACGCAGTATTTT. As protein: CASRLGTDTQYF.

The J gene is TRBJ1-4, the V gene TRBV5-1; no definite D call. This CDR3 has 15 residues. Germline CDR1 is SGHRS and CDR2 is YFSETQ. V was trimmed by 4 bases and J by 5 bases, leaving 15 bases between them. The CDR3, as DNA: TGCGCCAGCAGCCCGGGATCGGGGTACAATGAAAAACTGTTTTTT. Translating it yields CASSPGSGYNEKLFF.

The CDR3 here is CASSLEVAGNTIYF. CDR3 DNA: TGTGCCAGCAGCTTAGAGGTTGCTGGAAACACCATATATTTT. The chain employs TRBV7-2 and TRBJ1-3; D is unresolved. V lost 1 base and J lost 2, with 6 bases in between. CDR3 size: 14 residues. Germline-derived CDR1 and CDR2 are SGHTA and FQGNSA.

The V call is TRBV4-1, the J call TRBJ1-5; D not resolved. The length of the CDR3 is 17 residues. Germline CDR1 MGHRA, CDR2 YSYEKL. V was pared by 1 base and J by 2 bases, with 15 bases between. The CDR3 loop reads CASSQGHSGMGNQPQHF. As DNA, the CDR3 is TGCGCCAGCAGCCAAGGGCACAGTGGTATGGGCAATCAGCCCCAGCATTTT.

The chain carries TRBV7-2 and TRBJ1-5, with a weak D call TRBD1 (6 bases). CDR3 size: 15 residues. Germline CDR1 SGHTA, CDR2 FQGNSA. V was trimmed by 3 bases and J by 6 bases, leaving 15 bases between them. Here the CDR3 reads CASSLVTGLAQPQHF. CDR3 bases: TGTGCCAGCAGCTTGGTAACAGGGTTGGCTCAGCCCCAGCATTTT.

The CDR3 DNA is TGTGCCAGCAGACCGACCTTAATAAGTTCCGAGCAGTACTTC. This encodes CASRPTLISSEQYF. The chain employs TRBV27 and TRBJ2-7; D not resolved. Germline CDR1 reads MNHEY; CDR2 reads SMNVEV (reference sequence). Trimming cost V 6 bases and J 6 bases, with 18 bases left between them. This CDR3 is 14 amino acids long.

This chain uses TRBV28 with TRBJ1-2, with 8 bases matching TRBD1. The CDR3 loop spans 17 amino acids. Germline lookup yields CDR1 MDHEN and CDR2 SYDVKM. Unmatched junction bases numbered 15, after V lost 7 bases and J lost 2 bases. The CDR3 coding sequence is TGTGCCAGCACCCCCTGGTCCGGGACAGGAGGGAACTATGGCTACACCTTC. Its translation: CASTPWSGTGGNYGYTF.

The genes are TRBV5-1 and TRBJ2-1, with no clear D. From germline, CDR1 is SGHRS and CDR2 YFSETQ. The CDR3 is 11 amino acids. V was trimmed by 2 bases and J by 9 bases, leaving 6 bases between them. The CDR3 nucleotides read TGCGCCAGCAGCTTTAGTAGTGAGCAGTTCTTC. Translating it yields CASSFSSEQFF.

Comments on this clone: At one of its ends the junction is not consistent with the germline gene, which may arise from a read error. J is TRBJ2-3 and V is TRBV20-1, with D possibly TRBD2 on 5 matching bases. The CDR3 has 11 residues. Per germline, CDR1 DFQATT and CDR2 SNEGSKA (reference sequence). The CDR3 coding sequence is TGCAGTGCAAGAGGGTACCTAGAGCAGTATTTT. It codes for CSARGYLEQYF.

The chain joins TRBV28 to TRBJ2-7, with a possible D match to TRBD1 (6 bases). V lost 6 bases to trimming and J lost 5 bases, with 14 bases between them. Germline CDR1 reads MDHEN; CDR2 reads SYDVKM. This CDR3 comprises 13 residues. The chain's CDR3 is CASRPQGTHEQYF. The CDR3 nucleotides are TGTGCCAGCAGACCACAGGGAACTCACGAGCAGTACTTC.

The genes are TRBV4-1 and TRBJ2-3; D gene ambiguous. The CDR3 runs to 14 residues. The ends were cut back, 0 bases at V and 6 bases at J, with 10 bases in the middle. CDR1 is MGHRA, CDR2 YSYEKL, per germline. CDR3 protein: CASSQEIASDTQYF. For the CDR3, the DNA is TGCGCCAGCAGCCAAGAAATAGCCTCGGATACGCAGTATTTT.

This chain connects TRBV19 to TRBJ2-3; the match to TRBD2 covers 13 bases. The V gene's germline CDR1 is LNHDA and CDR2 SQIVND (reference sequence). V lost 2 bases and J lost 4; bases outside the gene matches: 6. The CDR3 extends over 17 amino acids. The CDR3 reads CASSISGLAGYADTQYF. CDR3 bases: TGTGCCAGTAGTATATCGGGACTAGCGGGGTATGCAGATACGCAGTATTTT.

This chain uses TRBV27 with TRBJ2-3, with 14 bases matching TRBD2. The CDR3 consists of 18 residues. Trimming at V came to 5 bases and at J to 3 bases, leaving 10 bases not matched to a gene. Germline CDR1 reads MNHEY; CDR2 reads SMNVEV (reference sequence). In DNA, the CDR3 is TGTGCCAGCAGTCTTTCAAGGACTAGCGGGAGGAGTACAGATACGCAGTATTTT. This sequence encodes CASSLSRTSGRSTDTQYF.

V and J are TRBV7-2 and TRBJ2-3; 9 nucleotides align to TRBD2. CDR1 and CDR2 from the germline V gene are SGHTA and FQGNSA. The CDR3 runs to 13 residues. J gave up 6 bases and V 3 bases, and 1 base lay outside the gene matches. The CDR3 reads CASSFGLADTQYF. Written as DNA, the CDR3 is TGTGCCAGCAGCTTTGGACTAGCGGATACGCAGTATTTT.

This chain connects TRBV7-2 to TRBJ2-1; D uncertain. Deletions cut 5 bases from V and 8 bases from J, with 13 bases between. The length of the CDR3 is 13 residues. CDR1 and CDR2 from the germline V gene are SGHTA and FQGNSA. This chain's CDR3 is CASSPRNVHEQFF. In nucleotides, the CDR3 is TGTGCCAGCAGCCCGCGCAACGTTCATGAGCAGTTCTTC.

The rearrangement links TRBV6-5 to TRBJ1-1; D not certain. Trimming shortened V by 2 bases and J by 4 bases, and 8 bases separated the two germline ends. The CDR3 sequence is 13 residues long. Per the germline V gene, CDR1 is MNHEY and CDR2 is SVGAGI. The CDR3 DNA reads TGTGCCAGCAGTTACAGGGAGGGCACTGAAGCTTTCTTT. Amino acid sequence: CASSYREGTEAFF.